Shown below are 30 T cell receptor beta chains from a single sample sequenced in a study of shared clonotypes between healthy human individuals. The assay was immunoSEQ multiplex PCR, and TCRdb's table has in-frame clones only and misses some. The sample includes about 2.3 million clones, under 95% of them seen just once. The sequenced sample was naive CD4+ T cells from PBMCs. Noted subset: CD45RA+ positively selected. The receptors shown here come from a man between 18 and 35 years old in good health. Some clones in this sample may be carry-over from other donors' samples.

CDR3 loop: CATSREKTSEKLFF. The CDR3 coding sequence is TGTGCCACCAGCAGAGAAAAGACAAGTGAAAAACTGTTTTTT. This rearrangement joins TRBV15 to TRBJ1-4; D ambiguous. The V gene's germline CDR1 is LNHNV and CDR2 YYDKDF (reference sequence). The CDR3 totals 14 residues. The V end was cut by 0 bases, the J end by 7 bases, with 9 bases between.

The CDR3 loop is CASSGGGIYYNEQFF. CDR3 DNA: TGTGCCAGCAGTGGAGGGGGGATTTACTACAATGAGCAGTTCTTC. J is TRBJ2-1 and V is TRBV6-1; D could derive from TRBD1 or TRBD2 (6 bases each). V lost 4 bases to trimming and J lost 3 bases, with 13 bases between them. Germline V lookup: CDR1 MNHNS, CDR2 SASEGT. This CDR3 spans 15 amino acids.

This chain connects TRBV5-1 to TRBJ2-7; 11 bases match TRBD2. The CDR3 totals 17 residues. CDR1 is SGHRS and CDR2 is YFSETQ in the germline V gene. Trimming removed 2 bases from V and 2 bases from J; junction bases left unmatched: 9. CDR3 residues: CASSFPTSGSFTYEQYF. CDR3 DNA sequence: TGCGCCAGCAGCTTTCCCACTAGCGGGAGCTTCACCTACGAGCAGTACTTC.

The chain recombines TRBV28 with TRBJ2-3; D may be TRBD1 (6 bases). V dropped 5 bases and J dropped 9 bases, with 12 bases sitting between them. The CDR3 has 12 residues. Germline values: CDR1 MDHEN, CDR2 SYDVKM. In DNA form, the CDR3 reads TGTGCCAGCAGTGCAGCAGGGGCGACGCAGTATTTT. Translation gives CASSAAGATQYF.

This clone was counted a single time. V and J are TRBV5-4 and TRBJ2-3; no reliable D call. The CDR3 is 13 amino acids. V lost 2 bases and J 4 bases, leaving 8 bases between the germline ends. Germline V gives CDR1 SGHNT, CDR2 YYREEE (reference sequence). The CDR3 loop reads CASSFGDADTQYF. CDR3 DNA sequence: TGTGCCAGCAGCTTTGGCGACGCAGATACGCAGTATTTT. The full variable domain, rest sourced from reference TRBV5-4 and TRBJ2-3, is ETGVTQSPTHLIKTRGQQVTLRCSSQSGHNTVSWYQQALGQGPQFIFQYYREEENGRGNFPPRFSGLQFPNYSSELNVNALELDDSALYLCASSFGDADTQYFGPGTRLTVL.

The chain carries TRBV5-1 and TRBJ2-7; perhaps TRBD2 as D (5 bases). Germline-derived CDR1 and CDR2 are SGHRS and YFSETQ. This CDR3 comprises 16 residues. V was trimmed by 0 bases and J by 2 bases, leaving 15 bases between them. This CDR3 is CASSLDSRGFTYEQYF. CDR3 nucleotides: TGCGCCAGCAGCTTGGATTCTCGGGGTTTCACCTACGAGCAGTACTTC.

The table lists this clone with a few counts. CDR3 sequence reads: CAISESTVGNQPQHF. The CDR3 DNA follows: TGTGCCATCAGTGAGTCGACAGTCGGCAATCAGCCCCAGCATTTT. V usage is TRBV10-3 and J usage is TRBJ1-5; TRBD1 might be the D (5 bases). This CDR3 region has 15 residues. The V gene lost 0 bases and the J gene lost 2 bases, with 8 bases spanning the gap. Germline CDR1 and CDR2: ENHRY and SYGVKD.

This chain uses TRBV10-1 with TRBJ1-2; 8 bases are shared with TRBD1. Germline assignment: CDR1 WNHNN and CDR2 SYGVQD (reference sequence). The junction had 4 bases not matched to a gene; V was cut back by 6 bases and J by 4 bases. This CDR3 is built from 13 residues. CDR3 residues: CASSKQGGYGYTF. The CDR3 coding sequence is TGCGCCAGCAGCAAACAGGGGGGCTATGGCTACACCTTC.

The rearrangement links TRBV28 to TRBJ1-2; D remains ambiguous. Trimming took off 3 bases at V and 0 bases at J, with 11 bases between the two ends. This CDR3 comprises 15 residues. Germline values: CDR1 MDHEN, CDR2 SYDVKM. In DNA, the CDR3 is TGTGCCAGCAGTTTGGGGAGCAGCGCTAACTATGGCTACACCTTC. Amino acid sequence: CASSLGSSANYGYTF.

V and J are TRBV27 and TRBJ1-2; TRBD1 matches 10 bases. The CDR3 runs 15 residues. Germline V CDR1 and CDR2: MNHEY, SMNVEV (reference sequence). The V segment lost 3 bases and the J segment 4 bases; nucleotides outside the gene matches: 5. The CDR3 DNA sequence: TGTGCCAGCAGTTTCTCGGACAGGGGGGGCTATGGCTACACCTTC. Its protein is CASSFSDRGGYGYTF.

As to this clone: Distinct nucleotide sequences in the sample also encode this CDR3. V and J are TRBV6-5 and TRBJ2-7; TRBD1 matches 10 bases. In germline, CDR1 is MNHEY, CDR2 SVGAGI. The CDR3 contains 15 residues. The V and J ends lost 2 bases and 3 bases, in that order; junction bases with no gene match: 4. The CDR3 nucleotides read TGTGCCAGCAGTTACAGAGACAGGGGGCACTACGAGCAGTACTTC. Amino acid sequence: CASSYRDRGHYEQYF.

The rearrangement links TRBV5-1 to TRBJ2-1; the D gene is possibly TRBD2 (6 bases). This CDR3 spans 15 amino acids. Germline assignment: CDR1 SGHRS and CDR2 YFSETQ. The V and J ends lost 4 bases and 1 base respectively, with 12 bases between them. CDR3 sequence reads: CASSGLGGSYNEQFF. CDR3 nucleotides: TGCGCCAGCAGCGGCCTCGGGGGATCCTACAATGAGCAGTTCTTC.

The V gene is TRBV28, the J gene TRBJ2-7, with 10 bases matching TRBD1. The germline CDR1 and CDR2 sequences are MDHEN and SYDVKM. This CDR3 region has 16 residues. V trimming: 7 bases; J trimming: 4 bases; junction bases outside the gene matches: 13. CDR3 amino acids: CASNPGQGNGGYEQYF. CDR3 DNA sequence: TGTGCCAGCAACCCGGGACAGGGGAACGGAGGGTACGAGCAGTACTTC.

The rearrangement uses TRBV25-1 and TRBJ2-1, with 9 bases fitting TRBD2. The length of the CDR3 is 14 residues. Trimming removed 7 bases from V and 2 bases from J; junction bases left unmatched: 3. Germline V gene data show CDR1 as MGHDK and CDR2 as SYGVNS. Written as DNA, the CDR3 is TGTGCCAGCATGCTAGCGGGACCCTACAATGAGCAGTTCTTC. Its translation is CASMLAGPYNEQFF.

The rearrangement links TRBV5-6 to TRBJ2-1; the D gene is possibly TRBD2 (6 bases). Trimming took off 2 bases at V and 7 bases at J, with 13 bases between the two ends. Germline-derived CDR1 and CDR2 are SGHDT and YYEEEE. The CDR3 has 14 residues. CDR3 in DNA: TGTGCCAGCAGCTTCGGGGGAATAGGAAATGAGCAGTTCTTC. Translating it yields CASSFGGIGNEQFF.

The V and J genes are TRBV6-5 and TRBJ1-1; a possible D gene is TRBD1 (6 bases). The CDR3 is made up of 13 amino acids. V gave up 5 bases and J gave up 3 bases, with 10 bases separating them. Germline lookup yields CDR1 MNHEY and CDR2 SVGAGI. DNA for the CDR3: TGTGCCAGCAGTCAAGGGGGTGACACTGAAGCTTTCTTT. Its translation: CASSQGGDTEAFF.

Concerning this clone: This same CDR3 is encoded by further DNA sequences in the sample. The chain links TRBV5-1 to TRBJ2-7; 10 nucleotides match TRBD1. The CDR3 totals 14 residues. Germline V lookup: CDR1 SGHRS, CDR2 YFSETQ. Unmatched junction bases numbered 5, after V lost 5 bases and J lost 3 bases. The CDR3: CASRPGTGDYEQYF. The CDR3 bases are TGCGCCAGCAGACCCGGGACAGGGGACTACGAGCAGTACTTC.

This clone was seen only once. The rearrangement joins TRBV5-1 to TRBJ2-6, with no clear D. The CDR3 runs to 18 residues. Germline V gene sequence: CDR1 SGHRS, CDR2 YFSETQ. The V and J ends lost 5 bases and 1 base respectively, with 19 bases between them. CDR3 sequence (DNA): TGCGCCAGCAGACCCCGGTTAGGGATAGAGTCTGGGGCCAACGTCCTGACTTTC. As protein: CASRPRLGIESGANVLTF.

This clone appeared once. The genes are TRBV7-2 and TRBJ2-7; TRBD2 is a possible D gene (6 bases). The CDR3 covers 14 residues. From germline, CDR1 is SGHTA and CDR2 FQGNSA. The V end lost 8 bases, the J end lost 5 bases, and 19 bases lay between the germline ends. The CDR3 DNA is TGTGCCAGCTCCCTACTGGGCGCGGGGAACGAGCAGTACTTC. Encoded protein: CASSLLGAGNEQYF.

CDR3 residues: CASSLSQGLYNEQFF. The CDR3 nucleotides read TGTGCCAGCTCACTCTCGCAGGGGCTCTACAATGAGCAGTTCTTC. J is TRBJ2-1 and V is TRBV18, with D possibly TRBD1 on 6 matching bases. The CDR3 extends over 15 amino acids. Germline CDR1 is KGHSH and CDR2 is LQKENI. Between the trimmed V and J ends, which lost 4 bases and 3 bases, there was a span of 13 bases.

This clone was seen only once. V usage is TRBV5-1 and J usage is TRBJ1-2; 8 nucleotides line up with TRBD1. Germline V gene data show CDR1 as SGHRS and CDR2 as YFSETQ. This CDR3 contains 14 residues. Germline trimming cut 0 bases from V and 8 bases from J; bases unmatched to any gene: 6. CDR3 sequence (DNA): TGCGCCAGCAGCTTGGAGGGACAGGAAATCGGCTACACCTTC. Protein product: CASSLEGQEIGYTF.

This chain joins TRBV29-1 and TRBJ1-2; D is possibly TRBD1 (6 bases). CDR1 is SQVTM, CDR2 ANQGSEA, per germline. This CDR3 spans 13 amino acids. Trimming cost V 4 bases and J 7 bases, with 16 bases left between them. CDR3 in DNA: TGCAGCGTTGGCCTAGCCACAGGGACTGGCTACACCTTC. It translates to CSVGLATGTGYTF.

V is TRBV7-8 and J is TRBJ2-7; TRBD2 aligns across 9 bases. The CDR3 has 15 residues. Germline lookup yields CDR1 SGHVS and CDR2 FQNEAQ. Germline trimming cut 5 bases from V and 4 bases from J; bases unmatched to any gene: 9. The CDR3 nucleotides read TGTGCCAGCAGCCATAGGCGGGAGGGCCTATACGAGCAGTACTTC. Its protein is CASSHRREGLYEQYF.

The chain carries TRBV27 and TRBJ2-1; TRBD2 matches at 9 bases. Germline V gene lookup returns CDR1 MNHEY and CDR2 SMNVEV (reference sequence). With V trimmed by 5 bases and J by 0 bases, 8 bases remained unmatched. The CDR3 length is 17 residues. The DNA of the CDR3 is TGTGCCAGCAGTATAAGACTAGCGGAAAGCTCCTACAATGAGCAGTTCTTC. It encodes CASSIRLAESSYNEQFF.

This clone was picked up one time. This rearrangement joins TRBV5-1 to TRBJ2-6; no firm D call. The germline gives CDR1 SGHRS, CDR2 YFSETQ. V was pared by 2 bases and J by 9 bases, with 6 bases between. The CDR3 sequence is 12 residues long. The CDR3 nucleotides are TGCGCCAGCAGCTTATTTCTCAACGTCCTGACTTTC. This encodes CASSLFLNVLTF.

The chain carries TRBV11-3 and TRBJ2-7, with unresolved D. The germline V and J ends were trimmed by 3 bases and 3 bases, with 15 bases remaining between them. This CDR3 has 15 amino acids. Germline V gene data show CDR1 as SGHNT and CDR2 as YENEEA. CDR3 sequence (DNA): TGTGCCAGCAGCTTTAACAACGGACCATTCTACGAGCAGTACTTC. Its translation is CASSFNNGPFYEQYF. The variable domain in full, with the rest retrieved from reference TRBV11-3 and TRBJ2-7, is EAGVVQSPRYKIIEKKQPVAFWCNPISGHNTLYWYLQNLGQGPELLIRYENEEAVDDSQLPKDRFSAERLKGVDSTLKIQPAELGDSAVYLCASSFNNGPFYEQYFGPGTRLTVT.

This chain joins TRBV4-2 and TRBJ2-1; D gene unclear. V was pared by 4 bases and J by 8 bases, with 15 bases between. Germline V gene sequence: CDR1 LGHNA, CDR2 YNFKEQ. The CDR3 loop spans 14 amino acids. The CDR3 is CASSPTPLRDEQFF. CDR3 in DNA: TGTGCCAGCAGCCCCACTCCCCTGCGCGATGAGCAGTTCTTC.

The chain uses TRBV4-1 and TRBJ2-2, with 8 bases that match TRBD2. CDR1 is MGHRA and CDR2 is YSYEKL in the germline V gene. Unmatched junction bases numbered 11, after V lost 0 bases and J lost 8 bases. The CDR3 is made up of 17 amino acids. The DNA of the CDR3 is TGCGCCAGCAGCCAAGATCCCTTCAGGGTAGCGGGAGGGGAGCTGTTTTTT. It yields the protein CASSQDPFRVAGGELFF.

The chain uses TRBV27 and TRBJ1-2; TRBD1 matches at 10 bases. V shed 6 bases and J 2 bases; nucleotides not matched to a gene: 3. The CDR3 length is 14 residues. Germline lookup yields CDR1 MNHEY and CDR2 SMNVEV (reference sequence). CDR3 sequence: CASSPGQGNYGYTF. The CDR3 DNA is TGTGCCAGCAGCCCGGGACAGGGGAACTATGGCTACACCTTC.

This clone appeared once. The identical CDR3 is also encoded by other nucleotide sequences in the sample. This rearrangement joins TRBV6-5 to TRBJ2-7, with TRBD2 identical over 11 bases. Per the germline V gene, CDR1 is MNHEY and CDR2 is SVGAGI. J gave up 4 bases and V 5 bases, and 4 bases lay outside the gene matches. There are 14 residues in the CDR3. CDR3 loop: CASSPGLAGYEQYF. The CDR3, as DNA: TGTGCCAGCAGTCCAGGACTAGCGGGTTACGAGCAGTACTTC.